Only a few counts were recorded for the clone carrying this T cell receptor (beta chain). Its antigen is as yet unknown. The sample is drawn from a study of response to subunit inactivated influenza vaccine. General study findings and limits: It was the authors' suggestion that each seasonal influenza vaccination recruits few new T cells.

J lost 8 bases, V lost 1 base, and 4 bases had no gene match. Per the germline V gene, CDR1 is LNHNV and CDR2 is YYDKDF (reference sequence). CDR3 size: 16 residues. A single record per CDR3 protein comes from TCRdb applying MiXCR to the RT-PCR reads. The data show around 480,000 distinct CDR3 sequences, with approximately 11% seen just once and about 12% held by the top ten. This material consisted of PBMCs from blood, taken around seven weeks after vaccination. This chain connects TRBV15 to TRBJ2-1; 14 bases align to TRBD2. The receptor comes from a man aged 50-59 years who received an inactivated influenza vaccine. The DNA of the CDR3 is TGTGCCACCAGCAGAGGACTAGCGGGAGGGCTGGATGAGCAGTTCTTC. Its translation: CATSRGLAGGLDEQFF. Full variable domain (rest looked up from reference TRBV15 and TRBJ2-1): DAMVIQNPRYQVTQFGKPVTLSCSQTLNHNVMYWYQQKSSQAPKLLFHYYDKDFNNEADTPDNFQSRRPNTSFCFLDIRSPGLGDTAMYLCATSRGLAGGLDEQFFGPGTRLTVL.